This T cell receptor beta chain was captured in a study of metastatic and nonmetastatic thyroid tumors. Nobody among the patients had been given any treatment before thyroid surgery. TCRdb redid the clone calls on the PCR reads using MiXCR. The data contain about 38,000 clones, less than 50% of them singletons. The V gene end was trimmed by 3 bases and the J gene end by 9 bases; junction bases not matched to a gene: 8. The CDR3 is made up of 16 amino acids. Germline V gene data show CDR1 as MNHNS and CDR2 as SASEGT. J is TRBJ1-6 and V is TRBV6-1, with 10 nucleotides matching TRBD1. This TCR was recovered from a male donor with papillary thyroid cancer or a benign thyroid nodule (not recorded which). Some clones in this sample may be carry-over from other donors' samples. The sequencing input was tumor tissue. CDR3 bases: TGTGCCAGCAGTGATCCGGGACAGGGGCAAGCTTCACCCCTCCACTTT. Protein sequence: CASSDPGQGQASPLHF.